The present entry profiles one T cell receptor (beta chain) with its context. The antigen is unknown. The table came from immunoSEQ multiplex PCR; TCRdb's copy has only in-frame clones and leaves some out. Here the sample spans thousands of clones, roughly 87% being singletons. Time point meaning: week 3, after first cycle of checkpoint inhibitor. The entry originates in a study of blood T cell dynamics during melanoma immunotherapy. Study-level points and caveats: Disease-control patients' PBMC repertoires became either more clonal or more diverse at W3.

V gave up 0 bases and J gave up 4 bases; unmatched junction bases: 9. This CDR3 has 17 residues. Per the germline V gene, CDR1 is LGHNA and CDR2 is YNFKEQ. This specimen was blood, taken from a patient treated with checkpoint blockade. This TCR was sampled from a human donor with melanoma. This chain connects TRBV4-2 to TRBJ1-2, with 9 bases lining up with TRBD1. The CDR3 nucleotides are TGTGCCAGCAGCCAAGATCCGGTGGACAGGGGCACCTATGGCTACACCTTC. It codes for CASSQDPVDRGTYGYTF.